This entry describes one T cell receptor (beta chain). The data stem from a study of cytotoxic CD8 clonotypes in ibrutinib-treated CLL. Here immunoSEQ multiplex PCR was the method, and the copy in TCRdb shows in-frame clones only, minus some. The table records tens of thousands of clones, more than 70% of them present only once. Library input was about 2.2 micrograms of DNA from cryopreserved PBMCs. The CDR3 runs to 11 residues. CDR1 and CDR2 from the germline V gene are SNHLY and FYNNEI. V was cut by 8 bases and J by 10 bases, with 15 bases left in between. The chain recombines TRBV2 with TRBJ2-7; tentative D call: TRBD2 (6 bases). Sequencing used PBMCs, obtained before ibrutinib treatment. This sequence was found in a human donor with chronic lymphocytic leukemia. The CDR3 DNA follows: TGTGCCAGCGGTCATGGGGGGTCACAGTACTTC. This gives the protein CASGHGGSQYF.